This T cell receptor (beta chain) emerged from a study of cytomegalovirus exposure and HLA in healthy donors. PCR primers comprised 60 Vbeta and 13 Jbeta primers. The data were produced by immunoSEQ multiplex PCR, yet TCRdb's version contains in-frame clones alone and is incomplete. This table holds some 150,000 clones, around 90% found once. Germline CDR1 reads MNHEY; CDR2 reads SMNVEV (reference sequence). V trimming: 4 bases; J trimming: 3 bases; junction bases outside the gene matches: 9. This CDR3 is built from 17 residues. This clone was picked up one time. The sequence derives from a woman aged 25-40 years in good health and CMV-seronegative. The V gene is TRBV27, the J gene TRBJ2-2; 9 bases match TRBD2. Sequenced: PBMCs. CDR3 sequence reads: CASSSIISGSDTGELFF. CDR3 DNA sequence: TGTGCCAGCAGTTCAATCATTAGCGGGAGCGACACCGGGGAGCTGTTTTTT.